These T cell receptor beta chains were read from a single sample in a study of blood T cell repertoires in COVID-19. The table came from immunoSEQ multiplex PCR; TCRdb's copy has only in-frame clones and leaves some out. The sample yields about 140,000 clones, about 80% seen once. The sequenced sample consisted of peripheral blood. The receptors stem from an older woman with acute or convalescent COVID-19. The CDR3 runs from the conserved cysteine through the conserved F or W.

TRBV25-1	TRBJ1-2	CASSEGGGYTF
TRBV5-1	TRBJ2-5	CASSLPQGETQYF
TRBV3-1/TRBV3-2	TRBJ2-7	CASSQVVGLAAYEQYF
TRBV7-9	TRBJ2-3	CASSPVTVDTQYF
TRBV5-1	TRBJ2-7	CASSLAARGGGEQYF
TRBV5-1	TRBJ2-7	CASSPRPAGGPYEQYF
TRBV30	TRBJ2-2	CAWSWGRPTGELFF
TRBV7-2	TRBJ2-7	CASSPTSGPYEQYF
TRBV28	TRBJ2-7	CASRGQGGYEQYF
TRBV9	TRBJ2-1	CASSVDGGGRRLSSYNEQFF
TRBV7-6	TRBJ2-5	CASTQFVGSGPLRETQYF
TRBV13	TRBJ2-7	CASSAGDRETPYEQYF
TRBV6-5	TRBJ2-7	CASSKGQGQYF
TRBV11-3	TRBJ2-6	CASGRDRANSGANVLTF
TRBV5-4	TRBJ2-2	CASSKVVGRGSGELFF
TRBV27	TRBJ2-1	CASRVAGFSYNEQFF
TRBV7-8	TRBJ1-1	CASSPSPGRGTEAFF
TRBV19	TRBJ2-2	CASTGQGNTGELFF
TRBV2	TRBJ2-3	CASGGASGIPDTQYF
TRBV28	TRBJ2-7	CASSPLRYEQYF
TRBV6-5	TRBJ2-1	CASSYSPSARGNEQFF
TRBV4-1	TRBJ2-3	CASSQAPDTQYF
TRBV27	TRBJ2-2	CASSSGTAGTGELFF
TRBV18	TRBJ2-1	CASSPEGYNEQFF